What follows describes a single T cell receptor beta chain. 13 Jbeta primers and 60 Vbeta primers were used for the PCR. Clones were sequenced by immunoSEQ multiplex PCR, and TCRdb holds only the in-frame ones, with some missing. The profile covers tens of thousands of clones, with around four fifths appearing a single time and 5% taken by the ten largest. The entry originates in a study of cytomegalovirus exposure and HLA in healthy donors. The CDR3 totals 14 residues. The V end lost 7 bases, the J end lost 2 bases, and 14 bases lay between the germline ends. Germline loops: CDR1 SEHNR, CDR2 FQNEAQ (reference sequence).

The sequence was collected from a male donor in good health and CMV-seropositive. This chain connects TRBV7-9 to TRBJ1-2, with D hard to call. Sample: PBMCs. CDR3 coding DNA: TGTGCCAGCACCTCGACGGGAGGGAACTATGGCTACACCTTC. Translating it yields CASTSTGGNYGYTF.